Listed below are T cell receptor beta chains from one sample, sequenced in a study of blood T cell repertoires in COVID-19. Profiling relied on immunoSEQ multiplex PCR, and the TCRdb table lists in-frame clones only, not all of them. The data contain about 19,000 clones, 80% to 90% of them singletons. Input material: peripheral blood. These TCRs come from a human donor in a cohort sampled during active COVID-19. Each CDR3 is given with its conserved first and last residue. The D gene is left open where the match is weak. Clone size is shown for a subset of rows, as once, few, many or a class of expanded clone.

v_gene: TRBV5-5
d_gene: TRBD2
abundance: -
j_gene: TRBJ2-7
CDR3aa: CASSARPGTSGSYEQYF
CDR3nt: TGTGCCAGCAGCGCGCGGCCCGGGACTAGCGGCTCCTACGAGCAGTACTTC

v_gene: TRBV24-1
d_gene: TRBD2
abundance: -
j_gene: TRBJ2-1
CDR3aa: CATSDSLAASYNEQFF
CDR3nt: TGTGCCACCAGTGATTCGCTAGCGGCATCATACAATGAGCAGTTCTTC

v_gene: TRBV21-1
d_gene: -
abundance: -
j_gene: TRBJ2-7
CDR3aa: CASSTSDRGGSYEQYF
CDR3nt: TGTGCCAGCAGCACCTCGGACAGGGGTGGATCCTACGAGCAGTACTTC

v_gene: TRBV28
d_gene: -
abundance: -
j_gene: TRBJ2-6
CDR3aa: CASSSTQGRFSGANVLIF
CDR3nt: TGTGCCAGCAGTTCCACTCAAGGCAGGTTCTCTGGGGCCAACGTCCTGATTTTC

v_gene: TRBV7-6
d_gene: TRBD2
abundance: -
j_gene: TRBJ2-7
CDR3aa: CASSLGGTSGYEQYF
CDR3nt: TGTGCCAGCAGCTTGGGGGGGACTAGCGGCTACGAGCAGTACTTC

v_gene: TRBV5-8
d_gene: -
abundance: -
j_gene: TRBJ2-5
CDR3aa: CASSFGQGSGAQYF
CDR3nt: TGTGCCAGCAGCTTCGGCCAGGGGAGTGGGGCCCAGTACTTC

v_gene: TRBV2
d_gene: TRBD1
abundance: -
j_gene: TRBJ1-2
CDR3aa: CASSLWDRGPEGYTF
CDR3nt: TGTGCCAGCAGCTTATGGGACAGGGGGCCCGAGGGCTACACCTTC

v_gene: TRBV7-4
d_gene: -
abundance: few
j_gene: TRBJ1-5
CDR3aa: CASSLRAGNQPQHF
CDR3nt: TGTGCCAGCAGCTTAAGGGCGGGGAATCAGCCCCAGCATTTT

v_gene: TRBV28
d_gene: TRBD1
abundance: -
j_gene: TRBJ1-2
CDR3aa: CASSLLGTAYGYTF
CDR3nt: TGTGCCAGCAGTTTGTTGGGGACAGCCTATGGCTACACCTTC

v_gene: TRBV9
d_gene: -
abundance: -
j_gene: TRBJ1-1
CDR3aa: CASSGRTNTEAFF
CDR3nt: TGTGCCAGCAGCGGGAGAACAAACACTGAAGCTTTCTTT

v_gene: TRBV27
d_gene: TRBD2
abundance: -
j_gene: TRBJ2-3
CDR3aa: CASSGGGRPTDTQYF
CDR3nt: TGTGCCAGCAGCGGGGGCGGGAGGCCCACAGATACGCAGTATTTT

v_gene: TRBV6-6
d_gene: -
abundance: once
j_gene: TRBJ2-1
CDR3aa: CASSYSGEQFF
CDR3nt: TGTGCCAGCAGTTACTCCGGTGAGCAGTTCTTC

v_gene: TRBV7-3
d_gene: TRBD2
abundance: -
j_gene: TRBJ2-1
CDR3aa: CASSFSGSWNEQFF
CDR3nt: TGTGCCAGCAGCTTTAGCGGGAGTTGGAATGAGCAGTTCTTC

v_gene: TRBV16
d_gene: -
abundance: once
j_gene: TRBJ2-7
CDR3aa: CASSQVSYEQYF
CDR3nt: TGTGCCAGCAGCCAAGTTTCTTACGAGCAGTACTTC

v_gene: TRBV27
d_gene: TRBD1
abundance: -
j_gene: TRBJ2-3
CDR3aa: CASSSGYGTGGGEGQYF
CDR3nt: TGTGCCAGCAGTTCCGGTTACGGGACAGGGGGCGGGGAGGGGCAGTATTTT

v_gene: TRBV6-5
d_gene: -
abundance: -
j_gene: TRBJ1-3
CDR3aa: CASSRSGDYGNTIYF
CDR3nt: TGTGCCAGCAGCCGTTCCGGGGATTATGGAAACACCATATATTTT

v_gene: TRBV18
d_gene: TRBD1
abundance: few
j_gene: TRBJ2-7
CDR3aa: CASSPGALDRERLKQYF
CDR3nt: TGTGCCAGCTCACCAGGTGCTTTGGACAGGGAGCGGCTCAAGCAGTACTTC

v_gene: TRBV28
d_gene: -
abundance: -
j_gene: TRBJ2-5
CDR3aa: CASIGGEETQYF
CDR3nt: TGTGCCAGCATAGGGGGGGAAGAGACCCAGTACTTC

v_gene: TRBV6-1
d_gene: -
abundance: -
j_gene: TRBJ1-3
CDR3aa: CASSEASGYGNTIYF
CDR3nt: TGTGCCAGCAGTGAAGCGTCAGGGTACGGAAACACCATATATTTT

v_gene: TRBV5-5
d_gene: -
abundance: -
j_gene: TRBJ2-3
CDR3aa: CASTPGTFSTDTQYF
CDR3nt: TGTGCCAGCACGCCCGGGACTTTTAGCACAGATACGCAGTATTTT

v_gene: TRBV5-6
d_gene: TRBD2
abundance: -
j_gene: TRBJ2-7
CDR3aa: CASSSRTSGYEQYF
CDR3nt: TGTGCCAGCAGCTCCAGGACTAGCGGGTACGAGCAGTACTTC

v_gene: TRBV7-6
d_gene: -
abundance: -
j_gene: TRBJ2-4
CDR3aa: CASSLGQGGGNIQYF
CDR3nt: TGTGCCAGCAGCTTAGGACAGGGTGGGGGGAACATTCAGTACTTC

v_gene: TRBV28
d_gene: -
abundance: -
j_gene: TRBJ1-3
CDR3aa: CASRLPSVHRDTIYF
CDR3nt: TGTGCCAGCAGATTACCTTCCGTTCACAGGGACACCATATATTTT

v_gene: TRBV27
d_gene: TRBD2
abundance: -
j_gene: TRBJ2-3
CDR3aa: CASRDAAAGGTDTQYF
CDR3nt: TGTGCCAGCCGGGACGCCGCGGCGGGAGGGACAGATACGCAGTATTTT

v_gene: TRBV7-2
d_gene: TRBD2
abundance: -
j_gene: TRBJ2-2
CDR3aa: CASSTTSGRTGELFF
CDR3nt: TGTGCCAGCAGCACCACTAGCGGGAGAACCGGGGAGCTGTTTTTT

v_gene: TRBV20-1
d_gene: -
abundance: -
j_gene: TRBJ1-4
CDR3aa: CSVEEDRKLFF
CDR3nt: TGCAGTGTCGAGGAGGACAGAAAACTGTTTTTT

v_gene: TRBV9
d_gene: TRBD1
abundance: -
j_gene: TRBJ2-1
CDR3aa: CASSVASGQHNEQFF
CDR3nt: TGTGCCAGCAGCGTAGCATCGGGACAGCACAATGAGCAGTTCTTC

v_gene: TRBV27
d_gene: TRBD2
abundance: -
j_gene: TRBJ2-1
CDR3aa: CASRPPGGSYNEQFF
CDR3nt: TGTGCCAGCAGACCCCCGGGGGGGTCCTACAATGAGCAGTTCTTC

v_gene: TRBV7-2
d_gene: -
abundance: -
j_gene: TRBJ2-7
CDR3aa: CASSFSDTDEQYF
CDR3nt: TGTGCCAGCAGCTTCTCCGATACGGACGAGCAGTACTTC

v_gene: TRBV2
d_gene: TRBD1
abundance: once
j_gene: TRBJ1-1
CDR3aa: CASSARTGYGTEAFF
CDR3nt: TGTGCCAGCAGTGCCCGGACAGGGTATGGCACTGAAGCTTTCTTT

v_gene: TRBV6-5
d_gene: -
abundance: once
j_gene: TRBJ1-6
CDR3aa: CASSLDSPLHF
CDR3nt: TGTGCCAGCAGTCTCGATTCACCCCTCCACTTT

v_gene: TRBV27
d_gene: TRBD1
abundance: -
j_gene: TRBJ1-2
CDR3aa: CASSPGQGIYGYTF
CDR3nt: TGTGCCAGCAGTCCGGGACAGGGGATATATGGCTACACCTTC

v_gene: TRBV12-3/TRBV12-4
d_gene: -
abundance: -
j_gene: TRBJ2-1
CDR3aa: CASSLAGVEQFF
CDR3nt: TGTGCCAGCAGTTTGGCAGGGGTCGAGCAGTTCTTC

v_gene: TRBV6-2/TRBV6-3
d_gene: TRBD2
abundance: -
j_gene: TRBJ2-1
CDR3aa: CASSQTSGGYNEQFF
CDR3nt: TGTGCCAGCAGTCAGACTAGCGGGGGCTACAATGAGCAGTTCTTC

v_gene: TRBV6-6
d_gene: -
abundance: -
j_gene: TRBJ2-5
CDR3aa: CASSYSGGPGETQYF
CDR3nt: TGTGCCAGCAGTTACTCTGGAGGGCCTGGGGAGACCCAGTACTTC

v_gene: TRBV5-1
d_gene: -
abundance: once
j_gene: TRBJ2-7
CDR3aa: CASSVGGSNSYEQYF
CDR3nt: TGCGCCAGCAGTGTTGGCGGGTCAAACTCCTACGAGCAGTACTTC

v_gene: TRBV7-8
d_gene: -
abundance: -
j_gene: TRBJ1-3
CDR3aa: CASRPPWPGNTIYF
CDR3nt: TGTGCCAGCAGACCCCCCTGGCCCGGAAACACCATATATTTT

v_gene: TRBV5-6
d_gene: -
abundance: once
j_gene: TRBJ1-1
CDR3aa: CASSLGQANTEAFF
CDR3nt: TGTGCCAGCAGCTTGGGACAAGCTAACACTGAAGCTTTCTTT

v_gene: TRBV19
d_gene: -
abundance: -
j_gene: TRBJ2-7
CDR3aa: CASSTPGLGRYEQYF
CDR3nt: TGTGCCAGTAGTACCCCGGGACTCGGACGCTACGAGCAGTACTTC

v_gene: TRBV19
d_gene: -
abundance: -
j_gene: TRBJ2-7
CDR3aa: CASRPGMGSYEQYF
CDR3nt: TGTGCCAGTAGGCCGGGAATGGGGTCCTACGAGCAGTACTTC

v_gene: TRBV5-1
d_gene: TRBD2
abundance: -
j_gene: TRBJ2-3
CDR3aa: CASVRTGGPNTDTQYF
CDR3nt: TGCGCCAGCGTTCGAACGGGAGGGCCAAACACAGATACGCAGTATTTT

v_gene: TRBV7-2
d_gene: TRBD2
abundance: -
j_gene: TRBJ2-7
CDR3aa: CASSSRASGTYEQYF
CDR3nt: TGTGCCAGCAGCTCAAGGGCTAGCGGCACCTACGAGCAGTACTTC

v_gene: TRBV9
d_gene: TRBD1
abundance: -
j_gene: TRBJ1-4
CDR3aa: CASSVDPGTENEKLFF
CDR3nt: TGTGCCAGCAGCGTAGATCCTGGGACAGAGAATGAAAAACTGTTTTTT

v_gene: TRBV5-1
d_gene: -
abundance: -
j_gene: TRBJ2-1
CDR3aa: CASSLGDSPSYNEQFF
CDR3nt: TGCGCCAGCAGCTTAGGTGACAGTCCCTCCTACAATGAGCAGTTCTTC

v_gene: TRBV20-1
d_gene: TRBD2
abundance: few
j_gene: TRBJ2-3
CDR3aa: CSASDTSGRAGLDTQYF
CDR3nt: TGCAGTGCTAGTGACACTAGCGGGAGGGCAGGTTTGGATACGCAGTATTTT

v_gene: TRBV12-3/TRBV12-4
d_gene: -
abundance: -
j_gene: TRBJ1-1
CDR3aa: CASSFQISKEAFF
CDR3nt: TGTGCCAGCAGTTTCCAAATTAGCAAAGAAGCTTTCTTT

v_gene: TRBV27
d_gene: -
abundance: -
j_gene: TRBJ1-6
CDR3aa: CASSLYTGNNSPLHF
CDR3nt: TGTGCCAGCAGTCTATACACAGGGAATAATTCACCCCTCCACTTT

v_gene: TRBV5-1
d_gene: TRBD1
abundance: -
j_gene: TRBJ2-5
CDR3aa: CASSVDRGETQYF
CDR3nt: TGCGCCAGCAGCGTGGACAGGGGGGAGACCCAGTACTTC

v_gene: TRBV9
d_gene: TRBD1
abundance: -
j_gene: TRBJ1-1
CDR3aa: CASSAQGVEAFF
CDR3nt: TGTGCCAGCAGCGCCCAGGGGGTTGAAGCTTTCTTT

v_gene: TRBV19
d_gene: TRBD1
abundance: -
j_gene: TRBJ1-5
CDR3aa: CAGAAGQGNQPQHF
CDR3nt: TGTGCCGGCGCGGCGGGACAGGGAAATCAGCCCCAGCATTTT

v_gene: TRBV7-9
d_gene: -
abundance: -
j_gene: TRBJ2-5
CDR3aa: CASSLNRQETQYF
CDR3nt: TGTGCCAGCAGCTTAAACAGGCAAGAGACCCAGTACTTC

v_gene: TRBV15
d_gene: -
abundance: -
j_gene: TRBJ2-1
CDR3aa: CATSRVSGYNEQFF
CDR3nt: TGTGCCACCAGCAGGGTCAGCGGCTACAATGAGCAGTTCTTC

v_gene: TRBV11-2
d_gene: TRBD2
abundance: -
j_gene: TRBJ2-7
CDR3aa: CASSLGAGVGEQYF
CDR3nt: TGTGCCAGCAGCTTAGGGGCGGGAGTGGGTGAGCAGTACTTC

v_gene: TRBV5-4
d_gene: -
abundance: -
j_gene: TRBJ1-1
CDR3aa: CASSLTPNTEAFF
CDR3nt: TGTGCCAGCAGCTTGACTCCGAACACTGAAGCTTTCTTT

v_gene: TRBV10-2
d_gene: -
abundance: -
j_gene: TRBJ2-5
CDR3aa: CASNRGGETQYF
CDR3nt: TGCGCCAGCAACAGGGGGGGAGAGACCCAGTACTTC

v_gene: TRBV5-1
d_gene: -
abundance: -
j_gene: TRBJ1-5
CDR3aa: CASSLAGGQNQPQHF
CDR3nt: TGCGCCAGCAGCTTGGCCGGGGGGCAGAATCAGCCCCAGCATTTT

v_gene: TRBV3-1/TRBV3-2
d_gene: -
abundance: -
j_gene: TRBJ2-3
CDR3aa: CASSQTPGSASYF
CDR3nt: TGTGCCAGCAGCCAAACACCGGGGTCCGCTTCGTATTTT